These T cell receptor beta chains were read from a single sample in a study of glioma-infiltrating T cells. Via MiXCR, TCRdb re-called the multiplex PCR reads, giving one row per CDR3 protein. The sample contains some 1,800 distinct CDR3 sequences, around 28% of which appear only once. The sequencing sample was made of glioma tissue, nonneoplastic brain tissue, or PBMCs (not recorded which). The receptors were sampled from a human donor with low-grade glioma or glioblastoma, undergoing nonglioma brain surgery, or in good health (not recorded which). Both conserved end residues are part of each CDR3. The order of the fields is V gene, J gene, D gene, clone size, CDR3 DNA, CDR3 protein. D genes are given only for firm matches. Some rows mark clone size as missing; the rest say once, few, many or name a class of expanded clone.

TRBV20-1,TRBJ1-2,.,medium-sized,TGCAGTGCTGAAGCACCAGGAAACTATGGCTACACCTTC,CSAEAPGNYGYTF
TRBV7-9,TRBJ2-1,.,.,TGTGCCAGCAGCTCCTCGGACAGCTCCTACAATGTGCAGTTCTTC,CASSSSDSSYNVQFF
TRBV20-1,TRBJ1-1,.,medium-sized,TGCAGTGCCGGCCGGAACAGGGCGATGGAGTGGCTCACTGAAGCTTTCTTT,CSAGRNRAMEWLTEAFF
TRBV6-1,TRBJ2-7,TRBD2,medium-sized,TGTGCCAGCAAGTTAGCGGGAGGTTCCTACGAGCAGTACTTC,CASKLAGGSYEQYF
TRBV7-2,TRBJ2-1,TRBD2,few,TGTGCCAGCAGCTTAGTTGGCGGGAGGCCCCAAGTTGAGCAGTTCTTC,CASSLVGGRPQVEQFF
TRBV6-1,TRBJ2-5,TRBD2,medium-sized,TGTGCCAGCAGGTCGGGACTAGCGGGAGATGAGACCCAGTACTTC,CASRSGLAGDETQYF
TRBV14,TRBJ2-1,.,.,TGTGCCAGCAGTTATCGACTAGTTACTGAGCAGTTCTTC,CASSYRLVTEQFF
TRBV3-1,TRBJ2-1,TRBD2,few,TGTGCCAGCAGCCCCGGTAGGGCGGGAGGCCTGTACAATGAGCAGTTCTTC,CASSPGRAGGLYNEQFF
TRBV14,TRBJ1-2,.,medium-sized,TGTGCCAGCAGCCAGGGGGTGCTTGGCGGCTACACCTTC,CASSQGVLGGYTF
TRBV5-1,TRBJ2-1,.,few,TGCGCCAGCAGCTTGGCCAAGGTAGCTGGACAGTTCTTC,CASSLAKVAGQFF
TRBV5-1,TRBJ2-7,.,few,TGCGCCAGCAGCTTGGAATCCGGGTACGAGCAGTACTTC,CASSLESGYEQYF
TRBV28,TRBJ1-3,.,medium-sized,TGTGCCAGCCTGGGACGCAAAACCGGGGACACCATATATTTT,CASLGRKTGDTIYF
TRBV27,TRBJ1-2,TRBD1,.,TGTGCCAGCAGTCCTAACAGGGACAGAGGCTACGCCTTC,CASSPNRDRGYAF
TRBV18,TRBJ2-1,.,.,TGTGCCAGCTCCCTAACTAGATCCAGCTCCTACAATGAGCGGTTCTTC,CASSLTRSSSYNERFF
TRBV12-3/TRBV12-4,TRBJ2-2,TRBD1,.,TGTGCCAGCAGTTTTTCAGGACAGGGAATCCCCGGGGAGCTGTTTTTT,CASSFSGQGIPGELFF
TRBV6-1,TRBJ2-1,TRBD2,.,TGTGCCAGCAGTTTCAGCGGGAGAAGGAATAAGCAGTTCTTC,CASSFSGRRNKQFF
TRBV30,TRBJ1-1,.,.,TGTGCCTGGAGTGTACTGGCGGAGGCTGAAGCTTTCTTT,CAWSVLAEAEAFF
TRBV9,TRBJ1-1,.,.,TGTGCCAGCAGCCTTGCAGGAGAGGAGACAGAGAACACTGAAGCTTTCTTT,CASSLAGEETENTEAFF
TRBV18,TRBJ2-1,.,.,TGTGCCAGCTCACCCGTGGATCGGTTCGACAATGAGCAGTTCTTC,CASSPVDRFDNEQFF
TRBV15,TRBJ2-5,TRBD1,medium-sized,TGTGCCACCAGCAGAGGAGGGAGGGGACAGGGGAAAGAGACCCAGTACTTC,CATSRGGRGQGKETQYF
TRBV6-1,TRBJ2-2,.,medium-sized,TGTGCCAGCAGTGAAGCGATAGGAGGTCCCGCCGGGGAGCTGTTTTTT,CASSEAIGGPAGELFF
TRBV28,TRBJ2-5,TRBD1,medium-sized,TGTGCCAGCAGTTTATTTTGGACAGGGAGCGAAGAGACCCAGTACTTC,CASSLFWTGSEETQYF
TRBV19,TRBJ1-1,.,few,TGTGCCAGTACCCGCGGCGGGACGGGATATGGCACTGAAGCTTTCTTT,CASTRGGTGYGTEAFF
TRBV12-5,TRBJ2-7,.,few,TGTGCTAGTGGTTTGTCTGGGACCCACGAGCAGTACTTC,CASGLSGTHEQYF
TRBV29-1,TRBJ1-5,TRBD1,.,TGCAGCGTCCTGACAGGGGGCAATCAGCCCCAGCATTTT,CSVLTGGNQPQHF
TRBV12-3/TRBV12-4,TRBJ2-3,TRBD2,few,TGTGCCAGCAGCCCCCGGACTAGCGGCACAGATACGCAGTATTTT,CASSPRTSGTDTQYF
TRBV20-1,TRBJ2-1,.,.,TGCAGTGCTAGAGTCTGGGGGAGTGTTTTCGGTGAGCAGTTCTTC,CSARVWGSVFGEQFF
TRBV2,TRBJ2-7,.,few,TGTGCCAGCGAGAGCGGGCCCTCTCGAGAGCAGTACTTC,CASESGPSREQYF
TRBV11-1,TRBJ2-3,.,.,TGTGCCAGCAGCGCGCCGGAGGGCCGGGTCACTGCCACAGATACGCAGTATTTT,CASSAPEGRVTATDTQYF
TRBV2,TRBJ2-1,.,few,TGTGCCAGCAGTGAATCCGTATTTTCCAATGAGCAGTTCTTC,CASSESVFSNEQFF
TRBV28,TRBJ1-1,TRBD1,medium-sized,TGTGCCAGCAGTTTAGGGGGGACAGGGGCCCCTGAAGCTTTCTTT,CASSLGGTGAPEAFF
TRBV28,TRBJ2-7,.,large,TGTGCCAGCAGTTTAGGCAGGGGTTACGAGCAGTACTTC,CASSLGRGYEQYF
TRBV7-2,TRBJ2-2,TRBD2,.,TGTGCCAGCAGCCCGGGCGGGGGAGACACCGGGGAGCTGTTTTTT,CASSPGGGDTGELFF
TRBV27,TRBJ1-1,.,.,TGTGCCAGCAGTTTACCGCCAGATTTTGAAGCTTTCTTT,CASSLPPDFEAFF
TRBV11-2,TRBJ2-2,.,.,TGTGCCAGCAGTCCCTCAGGAGGCTTGAACACCGGGGAGCTGTTTTTT,CASSPSGGLNTGELFF
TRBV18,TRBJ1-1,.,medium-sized,TGTGCCAGCTCACAAACCCGTCAGAACACTGAAGCTTTCTTT,CASSQTRQNTEAFF
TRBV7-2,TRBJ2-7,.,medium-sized,TGTGCCAGCAGCCGTCACGGATTTGCTTCCTACGAGCAGTACTTC,CASSRHGFASYEQYF
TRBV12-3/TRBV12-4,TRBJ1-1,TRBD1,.,TGTGCCAGCAGTCAAACAGGGGGCTACACTGAAGCTTTCTTT,CASSQTGGYTEAFF
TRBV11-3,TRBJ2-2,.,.,TGTGCCAGCTCATCCAGAGGGACCGGGGAGCTGTTTTTT,CASSSRGTGELFF
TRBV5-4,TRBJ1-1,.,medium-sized,TGTGCCAGCAGCTTGCAGCGTGGGACTGAAGCTTTCTTT,CASSLQRGTEAFF
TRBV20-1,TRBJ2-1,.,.,TGCAGTGTTAGAGTCGACAGCACTCTCTACAATGAGCAGCTCTTC,CSVRVDSTLYNEQLF